The 10 T cell receptor beta chains below all came from one sample that was sequenced in a study of cytomegalovirus exposure and HLA in healthy donors. It was with 60 Vbeta and 13 Jbeta primers that the PCR ran. Profiled with immunoSEQ multiplex PCR; TCRdb holds only in-frame clones, not every one. Of about 120,000 clones in the sample, nearly 80% were seen once. Sequencing was performed on PBMCs. All receptors derive from a woman aged 25 to 45 in good health and CMV-seropositive.

J is TRBJ2-2 and V is TRBV5-4, with TRBD1 identical over 9 bases. The trim removed 3 bases at V and 5 bases at J, leaving 8 bases unmatched. The CDR3 spans 16 residues. Germline CDR1 reads SGHNT; CDR2 reads YYREEE (reference sequence). CDR3 DNA: TGTGCCAGCAGCTCCCTGGACAGGGGAAATACCGGGGAGCTGTTTTTT. Translated, it gives CASSSLDRGNTGELFF.

The chain has TRBV7-2 and TRBJ2-7; D gene uncertain. The germline V gene encodes CDR1 SGHTA and CDR2 FQGNSA. This CDR3 contains 14 residues. Trimming removed 2 bases at V and 1 base at J, with 9 bases between. The CDR3 nucleotides are TGTGCCAGCAGCTTACCGGTTAGTTCCTACGAGCAGTACTTC. This encodes CASSLPVSSYEQYF. The variable domain in full, with the rest retrieved from reference TRBV7-2 and TRBJ2-7, is GAGVSQSPSNKVTEKGKDVELRCDPISGHTALYWYRQSLGQGLEFLIYFQGNSAPDKSGLPSDRFSAERTGGSVSTLTIQRTQQEDSAVYLCASSLPVSSYEQYFGPGTRLTVT.

Comments on this clone: One junction end disagrees with the germline gene, perhaps due to a read error. The rearrangement joins TRBV7-9 to TRBJ1-6, with D possibly TRBD1 on 5 matching bases. CDR3 length: 14 residues. Looked up from germline, CDR1 is SEHNR and CDR2 is FQNEAQ (reference sequence). CDR3 sequence (DNA): TGTTCCAGCAGCTTTCAGGGTGGTAATTCACCCCTCCACTTT. As protein: CSSSFQGGNSPLHF.

The chain couples TRBV4-2 to TRBJ2-7; 9 positions agree with TRBD1. CDR3 length equals 16 residues. Per the germline V gene, CDR1 is LGHNA and CDR2 is YNFKEQ. Unmatched junction bases numbered 12, after V lost 3 bases and J lost 6 bases. The CDR3 here is CASSQTNRGRVGEQYF. CDR3 DNA sequence: TGTGCCAGCAGCCAGACCAACAGGGGGCGTGTGGGCGAGCAGTACTTC.

V usage is TRBV9 and J usage is TRBJ2-7, with TRBD1 matching over 10 bases. CDR1 is SGDLS and CDR2 is YYNGEE in the germline V gene. The CDR3 covers 14 residues. V dropped 2 bases and J dropped 2; count of bases not matched to a gene: 1. DNA for the CDR3: TGTGCCAGCAGCGTGGGACAGGGGCCCTACGAGCAGTACTTC. Amino acid sequence: CASSVGQGPYEQYF.

This clone was picked up one time. J is TRBJ1-1 and V is TRBV9, with a tentative D call TRBD1 (5 bases). The V and J ends lost 3 bases and 1 base respectively, with 10 bases between them. This CDR3 spans 14 amino acids. Germline V gene data show CDR1 as SGDLS and CDR2 as YYNGEE. CDR3 protein: CASSETERNTEAFF. CDR3 DNA sequence: TGTGCCAGCAGCGAGACAGAACGGAACACTGAAGCTTTCTTT.

J is TRBJ2-7 and V is TRBV18, with D unresolved. The germline V and J ends were trimmed by 2 bases and 3 bases, with 11 bases remaining between them. Germline assignment: CDR1 KGHSH and CDR2 LQKENI. The CDR3 extends over 14 amino acids. The CDR3 reads CASSPMGYGYEQYF. CDR3 in DNA: TGTGCCAGCTCACCAATGGGCTATGGCTACGAGCAGTACTTC.

V usage is TRBV5-5 and J usage is TRBJ2-1; 8 bases match TRBD2. CDR3 length: 15 amino acids. J was trimmed by 4 bases and V by 3 bases; bases with no gene match: 6. CDR1 is SGHKS and CDR2 is YYEKEE in the germline V gene (reference sequence). The CDR3 loop reads CASSSVGLAYNEQFF. The CDR3 DNA reads TGTGCCAGCAGCTCAGTCGGACTAGCTTACAATGAGCAGTTCTTC.

The chain recombines TRBV4-2 with TRBJ2-1; D may be TRBD2 (6 bases). Looked up from germline, CDR1 is LGHNA and CDR2 is YNFKEQ. Trimming removed 0 bases at V and 7 bases at J, with 13 bases between. The CDR3 has 15 residues. Here the CDR3 DNA reads TGTGCCAGCAGCCAAGATCTGTACCTAGCGAATGAGCAGTTCTTC. Translating gives CASSQDLYLANEQFF.

This rearrangement joins TRBV30 to TRBJ2-5; 7 positions agree with TRBD2. V shed 2 bases and J 5 bases; nucleotides not matched to a gene: 8. The CDR3 loop spans 14 amino acids. Germline values: CDR1 GTSNPN, CDR2 SVGIG (reference sequence). The CDR3 reads CAWSMGTSAETQYF. CDR3 DNA sequence: TGTGCCTGGAGTATGGGAACTAGCGCGGAGACCCAGTACTTC.